This T cell receptor (beta chain) is from a study of blood T cell repertoires in COVID-19 (dated by TCRdb to between 2020 and 2021). With respect to the entire study: Samples covering the acute and convalescent phases of COVID-19 were provided by collaborators in the United States, Italy and Spain. The material from the prospective study consisted of cDNA or gDNA derived from T cells, B-cell-depleted T cells, or PBMCs. Deeply sampled blood TCRbeta repertoires from subjects exposed to, actively infected with, or recovered from COVID-19 were included in the dataset. A freely available public database, intended as a resource for researchers studying the immune response to SARS-CoV-2, is where the repertoires were released. The samples were drawn from the first 160 participants of the ongoing ImmuneRACE study and from 1,200 or so subjects provided by 6 global collaborators. Sample metadata almost always included a de-identified subject ID, COVID-19 status, age in years and sex. Where available, HLA class I and class II types were obtained from metadata supplied by the sample provider rather than from assay-based typing.

Findings and caveats that apply to the study as a whole: Clinical and demographic metadata were provided uncurated, with the amount varying by source and participant.

The CDR3, from cysteine to phenylalanine, totals 15 residues. Of all the DNA, just the CDR3 is kept, 45 bases in frame from base 1. Compared with germline, V lacks 5 bases and J lacks 8 bases; bases without a gene match: 13. In the germline V gene (reference sequence), CDR1 corresponds to SEHNR and CDR2 to FQNEAQ. Each collaborating institution followed its own protocols to collect whole blood in K2EDTA tubes. For TCRbeta analysis, collaborators shipped samples as frozen whole blood, isolated PBMCs, or DNA extracted from either of those sample types. TCRbeta CDR3 regions were amplified from genomic DNA using the immunoSEQ Assay, a bias-controlled multiplex PCR. As for how the authors treated the data: The number of nucleated cells in each sample was estimated from the amplification of reference gene primers within the assay. Sequence reads were collapsed and filtered to measure the absolute abundance of every unique TCRbeta CDR3 rearrangement. Productive Simpson clonality was computed per sample as the square root of Simpson's diversity index over productive rearrangements. TCRdb stores this immuneACCESS table with in-frame sequences only. Part of the clones is absent; in the studies checked, under half of the shortfall reflects unresolved V genes, and no reason is known for the rest. D and trimming come from the DNA, and the V and J calls and clone size come from that table. The sample data list some 100,000 clones, and 65% to 80% of these were observed just once. The biggest ten clones account for roughly 6.2% of the sample.

This clone was detected only a few times. Its target antigen remains unknown. No base qualities exist here, and no much larger clone lies one base off it. The TCR originated in a man aged 65 to 79 with acute or convalescent COVID-19. The receptor chain draws on TRBV7-9 and TRBJ1-2, and 8 junction bases match TRBD1. The sample taken for sequencing was peripheral blood. CDR3 reads: CASSPIVTTGDGYTF. The DNA is TGTGCCAGCAGCCCGATTGTCACGACAGGGGACGGCTACACCTTC.